These T cell receptor beta chains were read from a single sample in a study of human T cells and chemical hapten exposure. TCRdb reprocessed the RACE reads via MiXCR and lists one record per CDR3 protein. The table shows about 73,000 distinct CDR3 sequences, with approximately 9% occurring only once. The sequenced sample was whole blood, obtained in connection with sensitization to the hapten diphenylcyclopropenone (DPC). These receptors were taken from a woman aged 50 to 65 with alopecia areata. Some clones in this sample may be carry-over from other donors' samples. The CDR3 runs from the conserved cysteine through the conserved F or W. Fields, in order: J gene, D gene, CDR3 length, V gene, clone size, CDR3 DNA, CDR3 protein. D genes are given only for firm matches. Only part of the rows carry a size: once, few, many, or a class if the clone is expanded.

j_call: TRBJ2-7
d_call: NA
cdr3_length: 14
v_call: TRBV19
clone_size: few
cdr3_nt: TGTGCCAGTAGTATTGGAGGGGGAGGCTACGAGCAGTACTTC
cdr3_aa: CASSIGGGGYEQYF

j_call: TRBJ1-1
d_call: NA
cdr3_length: 15
v_call: TRBV9
clone_size: many
cdr3_nt: TGTGCCAGCAGCGTAGACGGGGCCGTGAACACTGAAGCTTTCTTT
cdr3_aa: CASSVDGAVNTEAFF

j_call: TRBJ1-2
d_call: NA
cdr3_length: 15
v_call: TRBV3-1
clone_size: many
cdr3_nt: TGTGCCAGCAGCCAAGTACTCGGGCAGCCCTATGGCTACACCTTC
cdr3_aa: CASSQVLGQPYGYTF

j_call: TRBJ2-7
d_call: TRBD1
cdr3_length: 12
v_call: TRBV27
clone_size: many
cdr3_nt: TGTGCCAGCGCGTATACAGGGGACGAGCAGTACTTC
cdr3_aa: CASAYTGDEQYF

j_call: TRBJ1-5
d_call: TRBD1
cdr3_length: 16
v_call: TRBV7-2
clone_size: NA
cdr3_nt: TGTGCCAGCAGCGCGTGGACAGGGAGAGGGGACCAGCCCCAGCATTTT
cdr3_aa: CASSAWTGRGDQPQHF

j_call: TRBJ1-1
d_call: NA
cdr3_length: 14
v_call: TRBV6-5
clone_size: few
cdr3_nt: TGTGCCAGCAGTACCCTACAGGGTATAACTGAAGCTTTCTTT
cdr3_aa: CASSTLQGITEAFF

j_call: TRBJ1-3
d_call: NA
cdr3_length: 13
v_call: TRBV30
clone_size: many
cdr3_nt: TGTGCCTGGAGTGGGGGCCCCGGAAACACCATATATTTT
cdr3_aa: CAWSGGPGNTIYF

j_call: TRBJ1-2
d_call: NA
cdr3_length: 11
v_call: TRBV20-1
clone_size: many
cdr3_nt: TGCAGTGTTAAAACAGGCTATGGCTACACCTTC
cdr3_aa: CSVKTGYGYTF

j_call: TRBJ2-2
d_call: NA
cdr3_length: 13
v_call: TRBV7-9
clone_size: few
cdr3_nt: TGTGCCAGCAGCGACCCCTGGGTCGGGGAGCTGTTTTTT
cdr3_aa: CASSDPWVGELFF

j_call: TRBJ1-2
d_call: NA
cdr3_length: 14
v_call: TRBV12-3/TRBV12-4
clone_size: NA
cdr3_nt: TGTGCCAGCAGTTTGGGGGGGGAGAACTATGGCTACACCTTC
cdr3_aa: CASSLGGENYGYTF

j_call: TRBJ1-1
d_call: TRBD1
cdr3_length: 13
v_call: TRBV9
clone_size: many
cdr3_nt: TGTGCCAGCAGCGGGACAGGGGTAACTGAAGCTTTCTTT
cdr3_aa: CASSGTGVTEAFF

j_call: TRBJ2-3
d_call: TRBD1
cdr3_length: 12
v_call: TRBV24-1
clone_size: NA
cdr3_nt: TGTGCCACCCAGGGGGCGGCAGATACGCAGTATTTT
cdr3_aa: CATQGAADTQYF

j_call: TRBJ1-4
d_call: NA
cdr3_length: 17
v_call: TRBV7-8
clone_size: few
cdr3_nt: TGTGCCAGCAGCTTAGAGATCGGACTTGCAGCTAATGAAAAACTGTTTTTT
cdr3_aa: CASSLEIGLAANEKLFF

j_call: TRBJ1-5
d_call: NA
cdr3_length: 12
v_call: TRBV7-2
clone_size: many
cdr3_nt: TGTGCCAGCAGCTTAGATTGGATGCCCCAGCATTTT
cdr3_aa: CASSLDWMPQHF

j_call: TRBJ2-3
d_call: NA
cdr3_length: 13
v_call: TRBV12-3/TRBV12-4
clone_size: few
cdr3_nt: TGTGCCAGCAGTTTAGGCCAGGCGGATACGCAGTATTTT
cdr3_aa: CASSLGQADTQYF

j_call: TRBJ2-2
d_call: NA
cdr3_length: 12
v_call: TRBV29-1
clone_size: NA
cdr3_nt: TGCAGCGTGATAAGTCTCACCGGGGAGCTGTTTTTT
cdr3_aa: CSVISLTGELFF

j_call: TRBJ1-1
d_call: NA
cdr3_length: 14
v_call: TRBV11-2
clone_size: few
cdr3_nt: TGTGCCAGCAGCTTAGGTATAACGAACACTGAAGCTTTCTTT
cdr3_aa: CASSLGITNTEAFF

j_call: TRBJ2-3
d_call: TRBD2
cdr3_length: 15
v_call: TRBV20-1
clone_size: NA
cdr3_nt: TGCAGTGCTAACCCCCGGGGGGGCATCACAGATACGCAGTATTTT
cdr3_aa: CSANPRGGITDTQYF

j_call: TRBJ1-1
d_call: NA
cdr3_length: 12
v_call: TRBV20-1
clone_size: many
cdr3_nt: TGCAGTGCTAGTTCCACGGGGACTGAAGCTTTCTTT
cdr3_aa: CSASSTGTEAFF

j_call: TRBJ2-5
d_call: TRBD2
cdr3_length: 15
v_call: TRBV20-1
clone_size: NA
cdr3_nt: TGCAGTGCTAGAGGGATAGCGGGAGACGAAGAGACCCAGTACTTC
cdr3_aa: CSARGIAGDEETQYF

j_call: TRBJ1-4
d_call: TRBD1
cdr3_length: 14
v_call: TRBV2
clone_size: few
cdr3_nt: TGTGCCAGCAGTCCGGGACAGGGAACCGAAAAACTGTTTTTT
cdr3_aa: CASSPGQGTEKLFF

j_call: TRBJ2-7
d_call: NA
cdr3_length: 15
v_call: TRBV6-1
clone_size: few
cdr3_nt: TGTGCCAGCAGCGCCACGCTGGGTAAAGAGCACGAGCAGTACTTC
cdr3_aa: CASSATLGKEHEQYF

j_call: TRBJ2-1
d_call: TRBD1
cdr3_length: 16
v_call: TRBV29-1
clone_size: NA
cdr3_nt: TGCAGCGTTGAAGGCCGCGGGACAGGTTCCTACAATGAGCAGTTCTTC
cdr3_aa: CSVEGRGTGSYNEQFF

j_call: TRBJ2-3
d_call: TRBD2
cdr3_length: 15
v_call: TRBV12-3/TRBV12-4
clone_size: many
cdr3_nt: TGTGCCAGCAGTTTAGTTGCGGGAGCGACAGATACGCAGTATTTT
cdr3_aa: CASSLVAGATDTQYF

j_call: TRBJ2-7
d_call: NA
cdr3_length: 11
v_call: TRBV3-1
clone_size: few
cdr3_nt: TGTGCCAGCAGCGAATTGAACGAGCAGTACTTC
cdr3_aa: CASSELNEQYF